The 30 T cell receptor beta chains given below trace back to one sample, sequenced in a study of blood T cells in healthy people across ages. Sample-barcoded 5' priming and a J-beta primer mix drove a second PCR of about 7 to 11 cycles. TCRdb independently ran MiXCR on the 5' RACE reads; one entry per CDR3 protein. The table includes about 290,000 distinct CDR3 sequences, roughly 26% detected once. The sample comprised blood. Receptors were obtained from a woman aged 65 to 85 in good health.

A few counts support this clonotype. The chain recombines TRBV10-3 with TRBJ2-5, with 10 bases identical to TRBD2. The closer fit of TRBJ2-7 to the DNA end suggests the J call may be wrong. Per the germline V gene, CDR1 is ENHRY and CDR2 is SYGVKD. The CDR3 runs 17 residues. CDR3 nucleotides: TGTGCCATCAGTGAACCAAGCGGGAGGGGTAGCTCCTACGAGCAGTACTTC. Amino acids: CAISEPSGRGSSYEQYF.

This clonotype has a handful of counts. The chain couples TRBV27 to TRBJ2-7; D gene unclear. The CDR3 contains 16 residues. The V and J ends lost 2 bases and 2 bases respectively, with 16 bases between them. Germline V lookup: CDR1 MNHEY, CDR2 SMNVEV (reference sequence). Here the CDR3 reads CASSLNSGPPAYEQYF. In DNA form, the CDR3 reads TGTGCCAGCAGTTTAAATTCGGGCCCACCCGCCTACGAGCAGTACTTC.

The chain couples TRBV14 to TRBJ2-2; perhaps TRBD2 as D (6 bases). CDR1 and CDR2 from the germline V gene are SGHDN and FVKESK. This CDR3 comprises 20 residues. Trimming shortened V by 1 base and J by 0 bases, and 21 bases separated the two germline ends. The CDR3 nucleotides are TGTGCCAGCAGCCAAGGTATTCGGAGGGGCTTAGCGCCGAACACCGGGGAGCTGTTTTTT. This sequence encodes CASSQGIRRGLAPNTGELFF. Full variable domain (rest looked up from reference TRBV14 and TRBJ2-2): EAGVTQFPSHSVIEKGQTVTLRCDPISGHDNLYWYRRVMGKEIKFLLHFVKESKQDESGMPNNRFLAERTGGTYSTLKVQPAELEDSGVYFCASSQGIRRGLAPNTGELFFGEGSRLTVL.

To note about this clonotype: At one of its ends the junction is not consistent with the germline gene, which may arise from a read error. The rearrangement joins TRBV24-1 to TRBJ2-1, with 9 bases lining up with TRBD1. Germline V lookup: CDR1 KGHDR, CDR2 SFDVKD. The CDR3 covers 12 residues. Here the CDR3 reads CATSDTGDRVEF. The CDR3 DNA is TGTGCCACCAGTGATACGGGGGACAGGGTTGAATTC.

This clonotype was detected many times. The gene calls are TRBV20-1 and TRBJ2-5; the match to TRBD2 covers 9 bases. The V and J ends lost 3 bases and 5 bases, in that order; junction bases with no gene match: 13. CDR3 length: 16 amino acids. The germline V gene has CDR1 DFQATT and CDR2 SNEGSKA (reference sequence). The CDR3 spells CSASVAGVIMRETQYF. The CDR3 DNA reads TGCAGTGCTAGCGTAGCGGGAGTGATAATGCGGGAGACCCAGTACTTC.

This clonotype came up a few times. CDR3 sequence: CASNRPQFYEQYF. The CDR3 nucleotides are TGTGCCAGCAACCGACCACAGTTCTACGAGCAGTACTTC. The chain couples TRBV28 to TRBJ2-7; no clear D. The CDR3 has 13 residues. From germline, CDR1 is MDHEN and CDR2 SYDVKM. V lost 7 bases, J lost 3 bases, and 13 bases lay in between.

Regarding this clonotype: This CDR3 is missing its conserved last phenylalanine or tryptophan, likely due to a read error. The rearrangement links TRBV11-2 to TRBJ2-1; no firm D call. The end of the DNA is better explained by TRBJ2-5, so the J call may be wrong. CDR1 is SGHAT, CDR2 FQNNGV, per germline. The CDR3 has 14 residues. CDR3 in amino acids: CASNRPPNQETQYL. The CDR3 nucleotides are TGTGCCAGCAACCGCCCGCCGAACCAAGAGACCCAGTACCTC.

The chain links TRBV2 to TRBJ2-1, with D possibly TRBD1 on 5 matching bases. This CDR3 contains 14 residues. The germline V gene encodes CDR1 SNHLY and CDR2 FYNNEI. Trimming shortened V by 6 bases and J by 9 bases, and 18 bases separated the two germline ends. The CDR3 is CASRGHGSTAEQFF. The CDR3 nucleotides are TGTGCCAGCAGGGGGCACGGGTCCACCGCTGAGCAGTTCTTC.

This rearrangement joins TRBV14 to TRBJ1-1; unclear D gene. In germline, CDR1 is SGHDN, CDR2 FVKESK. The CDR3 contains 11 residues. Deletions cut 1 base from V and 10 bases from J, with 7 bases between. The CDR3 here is CASSQGLVAFF. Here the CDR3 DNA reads TGTGCCAGCAGCCAAGGTTTAGTAGCTTTCTTT.

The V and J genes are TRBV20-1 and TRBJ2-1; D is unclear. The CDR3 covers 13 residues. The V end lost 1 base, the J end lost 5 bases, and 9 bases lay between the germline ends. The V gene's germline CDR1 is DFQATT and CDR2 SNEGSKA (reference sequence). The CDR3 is CSARGAQNNEQFF. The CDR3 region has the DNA TGCAGTGCTAGAGGTGCCCAGAACAATGAGCAGTTCTTC.

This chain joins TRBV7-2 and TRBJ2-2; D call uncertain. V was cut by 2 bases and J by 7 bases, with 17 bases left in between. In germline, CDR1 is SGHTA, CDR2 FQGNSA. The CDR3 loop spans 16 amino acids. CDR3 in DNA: TGTGCCAGCAGCTTACACACGGGCGTTCGGATCGGGGAGCTGTTTTTT. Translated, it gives CASSLHTGVRIGELFF.

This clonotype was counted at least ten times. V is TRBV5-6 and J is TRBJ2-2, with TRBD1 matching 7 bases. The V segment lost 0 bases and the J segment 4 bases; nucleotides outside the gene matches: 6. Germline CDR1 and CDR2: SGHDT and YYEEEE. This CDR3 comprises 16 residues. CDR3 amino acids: CASSLDRGWGTGELFF. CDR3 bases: TGTGCCAGCAGCTTGGACAGGGGATGGGGCACCGGGGAGCTGTTTTTT.

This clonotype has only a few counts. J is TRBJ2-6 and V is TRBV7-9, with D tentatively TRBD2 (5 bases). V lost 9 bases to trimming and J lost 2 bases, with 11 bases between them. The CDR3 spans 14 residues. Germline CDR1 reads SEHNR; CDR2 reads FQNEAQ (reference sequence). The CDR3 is CASIEGAGANVLTF. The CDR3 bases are TGTGCCAGTATAGAGGGTGCTGGGGCCAACGTCCTGACTTTC.

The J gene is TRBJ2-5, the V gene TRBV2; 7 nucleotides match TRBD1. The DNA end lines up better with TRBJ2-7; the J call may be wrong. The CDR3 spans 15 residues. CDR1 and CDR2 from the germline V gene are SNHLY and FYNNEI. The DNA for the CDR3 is TGTGCCAGCAGTGAAGCGCAGAGACAGGGACACGAGCAGTACTTC. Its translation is CASSEAQRQGHEQYF.

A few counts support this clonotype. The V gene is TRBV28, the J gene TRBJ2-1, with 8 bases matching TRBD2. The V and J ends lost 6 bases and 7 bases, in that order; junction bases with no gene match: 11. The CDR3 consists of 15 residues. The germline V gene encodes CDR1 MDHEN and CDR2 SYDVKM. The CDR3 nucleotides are TGTGCCAGCAGCTCACGGGAGGGCCACTTTAATGAGCAGTTCTTC. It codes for CASSSREGHFNEQFF.

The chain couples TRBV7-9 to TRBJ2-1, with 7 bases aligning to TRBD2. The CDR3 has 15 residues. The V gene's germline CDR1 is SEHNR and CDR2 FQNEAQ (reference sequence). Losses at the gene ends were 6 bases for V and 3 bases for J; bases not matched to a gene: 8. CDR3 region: CASRQLADIYNEQFF. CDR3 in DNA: TGTGCCAGCAGGCAGCTAGCGGATATCTACAATGAGCAGTTCTTC.

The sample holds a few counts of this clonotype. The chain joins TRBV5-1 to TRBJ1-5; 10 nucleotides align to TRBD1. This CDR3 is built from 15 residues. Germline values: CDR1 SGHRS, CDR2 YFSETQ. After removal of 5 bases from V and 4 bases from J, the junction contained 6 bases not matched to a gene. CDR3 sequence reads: CASSIGTGVNQPQHF. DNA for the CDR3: TGCGCCAGCAGTATTGGGACAGGGGTAAATCAGCCCCAGCATTTT.

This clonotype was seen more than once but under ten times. The CDR3 coding sequence is TGTGCCAGCAGTCCCCCCAGGGTGTTAAACACTGAAGCTTTCTTT. Translating gives CASSPPRVLNTEAFF. V and J are TRBV6-5 and TRBJ1-1; D perhaps matches TRBD1 (5 bases). The CDR3 covers 15 residues. V was shortened by 5 bases and J by 2 bases, with 15 bases between the two germline ends. Germline loops: CDR1 MNHEY, CDR2 SVGAGI.

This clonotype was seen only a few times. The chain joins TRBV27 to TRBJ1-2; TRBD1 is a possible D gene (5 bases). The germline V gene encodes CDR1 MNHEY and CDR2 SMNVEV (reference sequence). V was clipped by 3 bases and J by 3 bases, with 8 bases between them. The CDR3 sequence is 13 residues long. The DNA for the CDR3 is TGTGCCAGCAGTTTTGAGGGGCACTATGGCTACACCTTC. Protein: CASSFEGHYGYTF.

DNA of the CDR3: TGTGCCGCGGGTGCGGGTGGCAATCAGCCCCAGCATTTT. The encoded protein is CAAGAGGNQPQHF. The V gene is TRBV28, the J gene TRBJ1-5; no firm D call. Germline CDR1 is MDHEN and CDR2 is SYDVKM. CDR3 length equals 13 residues. Trimming pared 11 bases from V and 2 bases from J, leaving 13 bases between.

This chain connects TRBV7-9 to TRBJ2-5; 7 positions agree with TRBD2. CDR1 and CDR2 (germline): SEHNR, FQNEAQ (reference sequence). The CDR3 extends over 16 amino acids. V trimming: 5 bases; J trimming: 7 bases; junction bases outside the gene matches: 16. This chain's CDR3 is CASSPVFAGVLGTQYF. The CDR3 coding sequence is TGTGCCAGCAGCCCCGTTTTTGCGGGAGTTTTGGGGACCCAGTACTTC.

In nucleotides, the CDR3 is TGCGCCAGCAGCCAAGAGAGGTGGGGGAATCGAGGGCAAGAGACCCAGTACTTC. Protein product: CASSQERWGNRGQETQYF. V is TRBV4-1 and J is TRBJ2-5, with D perhaps assigned TRBD1 or TRBD2 (5 bases each). Germline CDR1 is MGHRA and CDR2 is YSYEKL. The CDR3 extends over 18 amino acids. The V and J ends lost 0 bases and 2 bases respectively, with 19 bases between them.

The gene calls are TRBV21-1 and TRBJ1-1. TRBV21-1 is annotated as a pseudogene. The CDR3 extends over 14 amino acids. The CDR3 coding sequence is TGTGCCAGCAGCGAGGAAACCTTCGGGACTGAAGCTTTCTTT. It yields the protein CASSEETFGTEAFF.

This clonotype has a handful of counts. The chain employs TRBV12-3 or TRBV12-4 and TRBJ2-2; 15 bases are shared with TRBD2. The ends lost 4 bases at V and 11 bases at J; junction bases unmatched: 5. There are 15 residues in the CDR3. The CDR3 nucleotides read TGTGCCAGCAGTTCATGGACTAGCGGGAGGGCTGAGCTGTTTTTT. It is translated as CASSSWTSGRAELFF.

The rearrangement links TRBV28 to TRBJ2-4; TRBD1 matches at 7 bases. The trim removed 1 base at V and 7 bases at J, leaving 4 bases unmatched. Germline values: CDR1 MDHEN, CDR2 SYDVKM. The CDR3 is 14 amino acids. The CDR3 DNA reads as TGTGCCAGCAGTTTATTGGGCAGGGGGAACATTCAGTACTTC. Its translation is CASSLLGRGNIQYF.

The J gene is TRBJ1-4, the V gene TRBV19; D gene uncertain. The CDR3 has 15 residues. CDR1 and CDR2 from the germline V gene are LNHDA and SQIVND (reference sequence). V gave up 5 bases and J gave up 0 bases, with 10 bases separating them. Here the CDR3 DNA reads TGTGCCAGTAGTGCTTTAGAGACAACTAATGAAAAACTGTTTTTT. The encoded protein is CASSALETTNEKLFF.

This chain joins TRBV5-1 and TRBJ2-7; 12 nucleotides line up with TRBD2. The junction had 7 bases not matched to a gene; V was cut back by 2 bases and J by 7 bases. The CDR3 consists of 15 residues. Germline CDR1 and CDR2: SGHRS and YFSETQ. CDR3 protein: CASSFSSGRAEEQYF. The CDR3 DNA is TGCGCCAGCAGCTTCTCTAGCGGGAGGGCGGAAGAGCAGTACTTC.

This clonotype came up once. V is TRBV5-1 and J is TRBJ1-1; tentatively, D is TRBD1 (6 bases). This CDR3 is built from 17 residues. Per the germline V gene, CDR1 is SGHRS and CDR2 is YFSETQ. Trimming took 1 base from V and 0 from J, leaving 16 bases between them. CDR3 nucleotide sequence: TGCGCCAGCAGCTTGAAGGGGGAAGGGACCTTGAACACTGAAGCTTTCTTT. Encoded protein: CASSLKGEGTLNTEAFF.

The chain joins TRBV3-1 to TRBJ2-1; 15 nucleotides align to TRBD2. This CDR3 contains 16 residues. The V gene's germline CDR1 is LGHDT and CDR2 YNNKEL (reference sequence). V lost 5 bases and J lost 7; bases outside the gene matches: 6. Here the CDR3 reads CASSRTSGRARNEQFF. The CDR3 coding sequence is TGTGCCAGCAGCAGGACTAGCGGGAGGGCCCGGAATGAGCAGTTCTTC.

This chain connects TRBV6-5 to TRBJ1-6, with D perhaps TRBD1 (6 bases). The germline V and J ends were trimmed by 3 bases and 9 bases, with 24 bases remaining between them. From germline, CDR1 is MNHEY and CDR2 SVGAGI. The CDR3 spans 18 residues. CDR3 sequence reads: CASSYYSLSTRGLSPLHF. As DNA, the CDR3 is TGTGCCAGCAGTTATTACTCGCTTTCCACCAGGGGACTTTCACCCCTCCACTTT.